This record concerns one T cell receptor beta chain sequence. Its antigen is not known. This sample is drawn from a study of T cell responses to AZD1222 COVID-19 vaccine. Notes on the study in general: Of spike-specific TCRs, nearly half reportedly target regions left unmutated in variants. Donors were mostly white British, more females; clonal diversity possibly underestimated. At study baseline, merely several AZD1222 recipients were seropositive.

Profiling relied on immunoSEQ multiplex PCR, and the TCRdb table lists in-frame clones only, not all of them. This repertoire shows approximately 170,000 clones, under 95% found once; its top ten account for under 1.2%. CDR1 is LNHDA and CDR2 is SQIVND in the germline V gene (reference sequence). This CDR3 comprises 15 residues. V was cut by 2 bases and J by 8 bases, with 15 bases left in between. The gene calls are TRBV19 and TRBJ1-4; D gene ambiguous. The material was peripheral blood, obtained 28 days after the second AZD1222 dose. This receptor was identified in an adult who received the AZD1222 COVID-19 vaccine. This CDR3 is CASSINGRTEEKLFF. DNA of the CDR3: TGTGCCAGTAGTATAAATGGTCGAACAGAAGAAAAACTGTTTTTT.